The 20 T cell receptor beta chains reported below all come from one sample, sequenced in a study of blood T cell repertoires in COVID-19. Measured with immunoSEQ multiplex PCR; TCRdb has only the in-frame clones, and not every one. The sample carries some 45,000 clones, more than 65% recorded once. The sequenced material came from peripheral blood. Receptor source: a human donor in a cohort sampled during active COVID-19.

The chain combines TRBV29-1 with TRBJ2-1; D may be TRBD1 (6 bases). In germline, CDR1 is SQVTM, CDR2 ANQGSEA. CDR3 length: 13 amino acids. The CDR3 coding sequence is TGCGGGACCGGTGGGGGCGCGTCTTCCGAGCAGTTCTTC. Amino acids: CGTGGGASSEQFF.

The J gene is TRBJ2-7, the V gene TRBV5-4; 9 bases agree with TRBD1. The J segment lost 4 bases and the V segment lost 3 bases, leaving 8 bases of the junction unmatched. Germline values: CDR1 SGHNT, CDR2 YYREEE (reference sequence). The CDR3 runs 15 residues. CDR3 region: CASSYPGQGGYEQYF. The CDR3 DNA reads as TGTGCCAGCAGCTATCCGGGACAGGGAGGGTACGAGCAGTACTTC.

J is TRBJ2-1 and V is TRBV27; 13 nucleotides agree with TRBD2. V trimming: 2 bases; J trimming: 8 bases; junction bases outside the gene matches: 9. CDR1 is MNHEY, CDR2 SMNVEV, per germline (reference sequence). The CDR3 totals 17 residues. CDR3 protein: CASSLKGWGLAGHEQFF. CDR3 nucleotide sequence: TGTGCCAGCAGTTTAAAGGGGTGGGGACTAGCGGGACATGAGCAGTTCTTC.

The chain is built from TRBV18 and TRBJ1-4; a possible D gene is TRBD1 (5 bases). The CDR3 has 17 residues. The germline CDR1 and CDR2 sequences are KGHSH and LQKENI. Trimming removed 2 bases at V and 5 bases at J, with 18 bases between. CDR3 amino acids: CASSPISILRGNEKLFF. In DNA form, the CDR3 reads TGTGCCAGCTCACCAATTTCAATACTTCGGGGGAATGAAAAACTGTTTTTT.

This chain uses TRBV7-6 with TRBJ2-7, with 8 positions matching TRBD1. Losses at the gene ends were 2 bases for V and 3 bases for J; bases not matched to a gene: 0. CDR1 and CDR2 from the germline V gene are SGHVS and FNYEAQ. This CDR3 contains 13 residues. CDR3 residues: CASSLTGGYEQYF. DNA of the CDR3: TGTGCCAGCAGCTTAACAGGGGGCTACGAGCAGTACTTC.

In this sample, this clone turned up a few times. The V gene is TRBV12-3 or TRBV12-4, the J gene TRBJ2-1; TRBD2 matches at 7 bases. V shed 5 bases and J 6 bases; nucleotides not matched to a gene: 4. The CDR3 sequence is 13 residues long. The DNA for the CDR3 is TGTGCCAGCAGTAGGCGGGGGTTCAATGAGCAGTTCTTC. It yields the protein CASSRRGFNEQFF.

This chain links TRBV5-1 with TRBJ2-2, with a tentative D call TRBD1 (5 bases). Trimming shortened V by 2 bases and J by 5 bases, and 13 bases separated the two germline ends. Germline CDR1 is SGHRS and CDR2 is YFSETQ. CDR3 length: 15 amino acids. The CDR3 sequence is CASSLLQGLTGELFF. The CDR3 DNA reads as TGCGCCAGCAGCTTACTCCAGGGCCTTACCGGGGAGCTGTTTTTT. The full variable domain, with the rest looked up from reference TRBV5-1 and TRBJ2-2, is KAGVTQTPRYLIKTRGQQVTLSCSPISGHRSVSWYQQTPGQGLQFLFEYFSETQRNKGNFPGRFSGRQFSNSRSEMNVSTLELGDSALYLCASSLLQGLTGELFFGEGSRLTVL.

The CDR3 loop reads CASCGLVGYEQYF. The CDR3 nucleotides are TGTGCCAGCTGCGGACTAGTGGGGTACGAGCAGTACTTC. The V and J genes are TRBV11-3 and TRBJ2-7, with 7 bases that match TRBD2. Germline V gene sequence: CDR1 SGHNT, CDR2 YENEEA. Trimming at V came to 8 bases and at J to 4 bases, leaving 8 bases not matched to a gene. The CDR3 is made up of 13 amino acids. Full variable domain (rest looked up from reference TRBV11-3 and TRBJ2-7): EAGVVQSPRYKIIEKKQPVAFWCNPISGHNTLYWYLQNLGQGPELLIRYENEEAVDDSQLPKDRFSAERLKGVDSTLKIQPAELGDSAVYLCASCGLVGYEQYFGPGTRLTVT.

The chain joins TRBV11-2 to TRBJ2-1; 11 nucleotides align to TRBD2. Germline V lookup: CDR1 SGHAT, CDR2 FQNNGV. The J segment lost 4 bases and the V segment lost 2 bases, leaving 7 bases of the junction unmatched. The CDR3 runs 17 residues. DNA for the CDR3: TGTGCCAGCAGCTTAACGGTAGCGGGAGGGCAATACAATGAGCAGTTCTTC. Its translation is CASSLTVAGGQYNEQFF.

This chain connects TRBV4-2 to TRBJ2-3; D may be TRBD2 (7 bases). CDR3 length equals 15 residues. Germline V CDR1 and CDR2: LGHNA, YNFKEQ. The V end was cut by 2 bases, the J end by 6 bases, with 15 bases between. CDR3 sequence: CASSQLRERGDTQYF. For the CDR3, the DNA is TGTGCCAGCAGCCAACTGCGGGAGAGGGGGGATACGCAGTATTTT.

For this clone: The junction departs from the called germline gene at one end, perhaps through a read error. The rearrangement links TRBV6-5 to TRBJ1-2; D might be TRBD1 (5 bases). This CDR3 comprises 12 residues. Per the germline V gene, CDR1 is MNHEY and CDR2 is SVGAGI. DNA of the CDR3: TGTGCCAGCAGATACTCATCAGGGTCCGACACCTTC. Residues: CASRYSSGSDTF.

The chain links TRBV11-2 to TRBJ2-7; possible D gene TRBD1, 6 bases. Germline assignment: CDR1 SGHAT and CDR2 FQNNGV. The V and J ends lost 2 bases and 6 bases respectively, with 11 bases between them. CDR3 length: 13 residues. This CDR3 is CASSLLGGGEQYF. CDR3 DNA sequence: TGTGCCAGCAGCTTACTTGGGGGCGGCGAGCAGTACTTC.

The CDR3 DNA sequence: TGTGCCACCGGAGAAGGACTAGCGGGTGGAAATGAGCAGTTCTTC. Translating gives CATGEGLAGGNEQFF. The chain is built from TRBV2 and TRBJ2-1; 11 bases align to TRBD2. V lost 10 bases to trimming and J lost 7 bases; unmatched junction nucleotides: 12. CDR3 length equals 15 residues. Per germline, CDR1 SNHLY and CDR2 FYNNEI.

The chain employs TRBV6-2 or TRBV6-3 and TRBJ2-7; tentatively, D is TRBD1 (6 bases). CDR3 length: 14 residues. Germline loops: CDR1 MNHEY, CDR2 SVGEGT. V was trimmed by 6 bases and J by 2 bases, leaving 14 bases between them. CDR3 nucleotide sequence: TGTGCCAGCAGCCCTAACTACAGGGCCTACGAGCAGTACTTC. Its protein product is CASSPNYRAYEQYF.

This clone has a single count. CDR3 bases: TGTGCCAGCAGCCAGGAGACAGGCGCTATCAATCAGCCCCAGCATTTT. Its protein is CASSQETGAINQPQHF. This chain connects TRBV7-2 to TRBJ1-5; tentative D call: TRBD1 (6 bases). Between the trimmed V and J ends, which lost 5 bases and 3 bases, there was a span of 17 bases. Germline CDR1 is SGHTA and CDR2 is FQGNSA. The CDR3 runs 16 residues.

The chain couples TRBV2 to TRBJ2-1; 12 nucleotides match TRBD2. This CDR3 has 14 residues. The V segment lost 3 bases and the J segment 7 bases; nucleotides outside the gene matches: 1. The germline V gene has CDR1 SNHLY and CDR2 FYNNEI. CDR3 sequence: CASSDGLAGNEQFF. The CDR3 nucleotides are TGTGCCAGCAGTGACGGACTAGCGGGAAATGAGCAGTTCTTC.

This chain joins TRBV5-1 and TRBJ1-2; D unresolved. In germline, CDR1 is SGHRS, CDR2 YFSETQ. V gave up 5 bases and J gave up 0 bases, with 11 bases separating them. There are 14 residues in the CDR3. In DNA form, the CDR3 reads TGCGCCAGCAGTTCCGACTATTCTAACTATGGCTACACCTTC. It translates to CASSSDYSNYGYTF.

The chain combines TRBV5-1 with TRBJ2-7; D possibly corresponds to TRBD1 (6 bases). This CDR3 has 17 residues. The V gene's germline CDR1 is SGHRS and CDR2 YFSETQ. The germline V and J ends were trimmed by 0 bases and 0 bases, with 16 bases remaining between them. Written as DNA, the CDR3 is TGCGCCAGCAGCTTGGGACAGGTTCTCAGCAGCTCCTACGAGCAGTACTTC. Residues: CASSLGQVLSSSYEQYF.

The chain links TRBV12-3 or TRBV12-4 to TRBJ2-7, with 9 bases aligning to TRBD1. Trimming cost V 4 bases and J 4 bases; bases outside gene matches: 2. This CDR3 is built from 13 residues. The CDR3 sequence: CASSWGTGYEQYF. The CDR3 nucleotides are TGTGCCAGCAGTTGGGGGACAGGGTACGAGCAGTACTTC.

The V and J genes are TRBV2 and TRBJ1-1, with D possibly being TRBD1 (6 bases). The CDR3 length is 15 residues. Trimming removed 6 bases from V and 5 bases from J, with 19 bases in between. Germline values: CDR1 SNHLY, CDR2 FYNNEI. The CDR3 region has the DNA TGTGCCAGCAGGCCGCCTGGGGGGGCGCAAACTGAAGCTTTCTTT. Translated: CASRPPGGAQTEAFF.